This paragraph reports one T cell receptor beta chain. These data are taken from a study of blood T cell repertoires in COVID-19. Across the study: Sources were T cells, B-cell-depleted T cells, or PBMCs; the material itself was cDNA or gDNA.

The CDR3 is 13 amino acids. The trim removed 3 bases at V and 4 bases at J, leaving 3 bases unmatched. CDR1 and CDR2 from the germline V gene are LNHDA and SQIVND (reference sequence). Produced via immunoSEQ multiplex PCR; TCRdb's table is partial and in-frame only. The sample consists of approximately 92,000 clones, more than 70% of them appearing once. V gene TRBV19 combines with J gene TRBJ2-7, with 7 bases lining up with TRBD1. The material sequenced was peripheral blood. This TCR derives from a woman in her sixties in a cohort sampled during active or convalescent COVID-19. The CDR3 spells CASSMDRRYEQYF. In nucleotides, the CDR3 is TGTGCCAGTAGTATGGACAGGAGGTACGAGCAGTACTTC.